This entry features one TCR beta chain sequence. Its antigen remains unknown. Pooled in the analysis were second doses at about 4 or about 12 weeks. The sample is drawn from a study of T cell responses to AZD1222 COVID-19 vaccine. Study results and limitations: Clonal diversity may have been underestimated in mostly white British donors. Dominant at 160-218 and 743-854, vaccine-associated CD4 TCRs also spanned spike. Among spike-specific TCRs, nearly half reportedly target unmutated variant regions.

Measured with immunoSEQ multiplex PCR; TCRdb has only the in-frame clones, and not every one. Altogether more than 70,000 clones are present, around 93% being singletons, with the ten largest covering 28%. The V gene lost 5 bases and the J gene lost 3 bases, with 15 bases spanning the gap. The length of the CDR3 is 14 residues. Germline lookup yields CDR1 SGHDT and CDR2 YYEEEE. The clonotype originates from an adult who received the AZD1222 COVID-19 vaccine. The chain links TRBV5-6 to TRBJ2-7, with unresolved D. The source material was peripheral blood, sampled 28 days after the second AZD1222 dose. CDR3 region: CASSYSDGLYEQYF. The CDR3 bases are TGTGCCAGCAGTTACTCGGACGGGCTCTACGAGCAGTACTTC.